The clone carrying this T cell receptor beta chain has a single count. What it recognizes is unknown. The V end lost 1 base, the J end lost 3 bases, and 12 bases lay between the germline ends. CDR3 size: 15 residues. Per the germline V gene, CDR1 is SGHTA and CDR2 is FQGNSA. Assay: immunoSEQ multiplex PCR; the TCRdb copy retains only in-frame clones and omits some. In the table there are 200,000 or so clones, 75% to 90% of which are singletons. This sample stems from a study of cytomegalovirus exposure and HLA in healthy donors. Whole-study context: The 120 or so validation repertoires were produced on the same platform as the 670 or so repertoires of the first cohort. This was reported in a later analysis.

Whole-study findings and limits: Most observed TCR sequences were rare, whereas some public TCRs were detected in many donors.

The receptor was isolated from a man aged 18 to 35 in good health and CMV-seropositive. The sample taken for sequencing was PBMCs. The chain has TRBV7-2 and TRBJ1-2, with D hard to call. CDR3 in DNA: TGTGCCAGCAGCTTAGGGTCTCGGTTGGACTATGGCTACACCTTC. It translates to CASSLGSRLDYGYTF.